This paragraph reports one T cell receptor (beta chain). Its antigen remains unknown. This specimen comes from a study of T-cell reconstitution after alpha-beta-depleted transplantation in children. Study observations and caveats: Surviving recipient T cells and thymic progenitors produced the high day-60 TCRbeta diversity seen in some patients. Several hundred expanded graft clones reportedly supplied alpha-beta T cells about two months after transplant. Hyperexpanded clones declined; after one year, newly produced T cells mostly supplied diversity.

Between the trimmed V and J ends, which lost 2 bases and 6 bases, there was a span of 8 bases. The germline gives CDR1 SGHTA, CDR2 FQGNSA. CDR3 length: 13 amino acids. This sample's TCRbeta library carried unique molecular identifier barcodes. TCRdb independently ran MiXCR on the PCR reads; one entry per CDR3 protein. This repertoire shows some 110,000 distinct CDR3 sequences, about a tenth found once; its top ten account for under 40%. The V call is TRBV7-2, the J call TRBJ2-1; no reliable D call. The clonotype comes from a boy aged 2 to 10 with acute lymphoblastic leukemia, due to receive a stem cell transplant. The source material was PBMCs, sampled before TCRalphabeta/CD19-depleted stem cell transplant. The CDR3 bases are TGTGCCAGCAGCTTAAACCGGGTCAATGAGCAGTTCTTC. Its protein product is CASSLNRVNEQFF.